Listed below are T cell receptor beta chains from one sample, sequenced in a study of blood T cells in healthy people across ages. TCRdb called the 5' RACE reads again in MiXCR, with one record for every CDR3 protein. The sample yields over a million distinct CDR3 sequences, roughly a quarter seen once. The same data also contributed to another study, on T cells of mothers and their children.

Material for sequencing was blood. These receptors all stem from a girl aged 2-10 years in good health. The CDR3 runs from the conserved cysteine through the conserved F or W. Fields, in order: D gene, V gene, CDR3 protein. The D gene is left open where the match is weak.

d_gene: -; v_gene: TRBV4-3; CDR3aa: CASSQDLWVSDVYSGNTIYF
d_gene: -; v_gene: TRBV12-3/TRBV12-4; CDR3aa: CASSYFRGISYNEQFF
d_gene: -; v_gene: TRBV7-2; CDR3aa: CASSSRGLFPSSYEQYF
d_gene: -; v_gene: TRBV6-6; CDR3aa: CASRSPDGYTF
d_gene: -; v_gene: TRBV6-5; CDR3aa: CASSYSWARGYNEQFF
d_gene: -; v_gene: TRBV24-1; CDR3aa: CATSDGPDEAFF
d_gene: -; v_gene: TRBV29-1; CDR3aa: CSVENRAGNYGYTF
d_gene: -; v_gene: TRBV7-9; CDR3aa: CASSLPGMGNEQFF
d_gene: -; v_gene: TRBV2; CDR3aa: CASSEARGF
d_gene: TRBD2; v_gene: TRBV28; CDR3aa: CASSHLAGAAYEQYF
d_gene: -; v_gene: TRBV4-2; CDR3aa: CASSQDREQYF
d_gene: -; v_gene: TRBV29-1; CDR3aa: CSVEDLRGTPFYGYTF
d_gene: TRBD1; v_gene: TRBV7-8; CDR3aa: CASSVQPGQGESSYNSPLHF
d_gene: TRBD1; v_gene: TRBV7-9; CDR3aa: CASSQSGTGNEQYF
d_gene: -; v_gene: TRBV2; CDR3aa: CASSPDVGSNIQYF
d_gene: -; v_gene: TRBV5-5; CDR3aa: CASSLAEGVEQYF
d_gene: -; v_gene: TRBV5-1; CDR3aa: CASSLDPSSRETQYF
d_gene: TRBD2; v_gene: TRBV7-2; CDR3aa: CASSSPSGRSQVTQYF
d_gene: TRBD2; v_gene: TRBV20-1; CDR3aa: CSANRGGPYNEQFF
d_gene: -; v_gene: TRBV27; CDR3aa: CASSFSPSHNEQFF
d_gene: TRBD2; v_gene: TRBV11-3; CDR3aa: CASSFIPSGRTGRYEQYF
d_gene: -; v_gene: TRBV29-1; CDR3aa: CSVDSGENIQYF
d_gene: -; v_gene: TRBV28; CDR3aa: CASSLGGVDEQYF
d_gene: -; v_gene: TRBV29-1; CDR3aa: CSVQQGSYEQYF
d_gene: -; v_gene: TRBV4-1; CDR3aa: CANSQEPGGNQPQHF
d_gene: TRBD2; v_gene: TRBV11-2; CDR3aa: CASSPSTSGVTQYF
d_gene: -; v_gene: TRBV2; CDR3aa: CTSSGAGTYGYTF
d_gene: TRBD1; v_gene: TRBV27; CDR3aa: CASSPPGQLIQYF
d_gene: -; v_gene: TRBV9; CDR3aa: CASSVAPEGNTIYF
d_gene: -; v_gene: TRBV12-3/TRBV12-4; CDR3aa: CASRDNEKLFF
d_gene: -; v_gene: TRBV7-9; CDR3aa: CASSLVASSGANVLTF
d_gene: TRBD1; v_gene: TRBV6-1; CDR3aa: CASMLGQSNQPQHF
d_gene: TRBD1; v_gene: TRBV5-1; CDR3aa: CASSLIRGRDEKLFF
d_gene: -; v_gene: TRBV3-1; CDR3aa: CASSPEWPAVNTGELFF
d_gene: -; v_gene: TRBV27; CDR3aa: CATRVKETQYF
d_gene: -; v_gene: TRBV5-5; CDR3aa: CASTGGAIDTEAFF
d_gene: TRBD2; v_gene: TRBV29-1; CDR3aa: CSVENGLVGEQFF